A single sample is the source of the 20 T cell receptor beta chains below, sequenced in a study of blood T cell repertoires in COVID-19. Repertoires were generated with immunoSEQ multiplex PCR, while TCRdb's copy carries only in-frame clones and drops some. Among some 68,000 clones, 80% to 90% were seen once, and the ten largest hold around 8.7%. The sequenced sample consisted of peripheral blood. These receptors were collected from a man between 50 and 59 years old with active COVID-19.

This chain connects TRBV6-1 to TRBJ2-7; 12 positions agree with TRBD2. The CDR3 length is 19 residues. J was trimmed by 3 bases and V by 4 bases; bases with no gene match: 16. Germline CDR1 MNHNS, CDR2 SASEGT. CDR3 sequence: CASSAATSGGAPSVYEQYF. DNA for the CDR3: TGTGCCAGCAGTGCCGCGACTAGCGGGGGCGCCCCTTCGGTCTACGAGCAGTACTTC.

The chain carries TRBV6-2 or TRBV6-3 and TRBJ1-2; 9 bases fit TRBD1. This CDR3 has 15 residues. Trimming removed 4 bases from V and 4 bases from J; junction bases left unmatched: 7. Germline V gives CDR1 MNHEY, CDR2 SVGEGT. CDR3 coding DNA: TGTGCCAGCAGTTTTGGACAGGGGTGGCTCTATGGCTACACCTTC. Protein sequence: CASSFGQGWLYGYTF.

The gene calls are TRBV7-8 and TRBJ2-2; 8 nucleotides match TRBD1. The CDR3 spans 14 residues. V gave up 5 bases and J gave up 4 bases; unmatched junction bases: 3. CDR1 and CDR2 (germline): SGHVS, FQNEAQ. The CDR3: CASSVDRGTGELFF. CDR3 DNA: TGTGCCAGCAGCGTTGACAGGGGCACCGGGGAGCTGTTTTTT.

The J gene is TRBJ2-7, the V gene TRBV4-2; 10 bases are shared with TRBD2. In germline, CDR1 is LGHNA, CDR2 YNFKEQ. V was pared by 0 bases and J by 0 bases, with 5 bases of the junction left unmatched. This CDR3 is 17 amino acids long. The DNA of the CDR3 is TGTGCCAGCAGCCAAGATCTACTAGCGGGGAACTCCTACGAGCAGTACTTC. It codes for CASSQDLLAGNSYEQYF.

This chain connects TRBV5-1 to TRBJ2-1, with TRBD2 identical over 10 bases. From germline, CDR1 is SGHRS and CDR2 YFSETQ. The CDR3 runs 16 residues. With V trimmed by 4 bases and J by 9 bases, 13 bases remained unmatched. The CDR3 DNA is TGCGCCAGCAGCCCCCCCCCAGCGGGGGGGCCGAGTGAGCAGTTCTTC. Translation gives CASSPPPAGGPSEQFF.

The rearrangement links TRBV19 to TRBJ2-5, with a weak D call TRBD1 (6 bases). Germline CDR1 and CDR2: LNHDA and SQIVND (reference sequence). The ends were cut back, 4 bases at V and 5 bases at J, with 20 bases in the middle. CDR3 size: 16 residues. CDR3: CASSTLLGTDRETQYF. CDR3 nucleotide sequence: TGTGCCAGTAGTACCCTTTTGGGCACCGACAGGGAGACCCAGTACTTC. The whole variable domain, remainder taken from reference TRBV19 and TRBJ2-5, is DGGITQSPKYLFRKEGQNVTLSCEQNLNHDAMYWYRQDPGQGLRLIYYSQIVNDFQKGDIAEGYSVSREKKESFPLTVTSAQKNPTAFYLCASSTLLGTDRETQYFGPGTRLLVL.

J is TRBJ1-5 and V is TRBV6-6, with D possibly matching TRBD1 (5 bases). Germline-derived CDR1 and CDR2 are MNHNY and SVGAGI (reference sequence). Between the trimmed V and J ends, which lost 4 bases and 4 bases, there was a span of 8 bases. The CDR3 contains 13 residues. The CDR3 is CASSLRGNQPQHF. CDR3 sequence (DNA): TGTGCCAGCAGTTTAAGGGGAAATCAGCCCCAGCATTTT.

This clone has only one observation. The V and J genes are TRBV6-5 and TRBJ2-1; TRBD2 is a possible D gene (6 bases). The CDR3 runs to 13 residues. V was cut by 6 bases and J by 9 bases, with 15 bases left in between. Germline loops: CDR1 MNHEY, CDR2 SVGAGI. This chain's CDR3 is CASSPSSSAEQFF. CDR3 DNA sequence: TGTGCCAGCAGCCCCAGCTCTAGCGCTGAGCAGTTCTTC.

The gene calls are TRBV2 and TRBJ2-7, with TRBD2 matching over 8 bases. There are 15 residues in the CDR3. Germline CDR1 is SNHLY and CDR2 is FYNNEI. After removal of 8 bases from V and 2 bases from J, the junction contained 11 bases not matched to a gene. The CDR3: CASGRSGVGTYEQYF. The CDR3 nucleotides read TGTGCCAGCGGCCGTAGCGGGGTTGGGACCTACGAGCAGTACTTC.

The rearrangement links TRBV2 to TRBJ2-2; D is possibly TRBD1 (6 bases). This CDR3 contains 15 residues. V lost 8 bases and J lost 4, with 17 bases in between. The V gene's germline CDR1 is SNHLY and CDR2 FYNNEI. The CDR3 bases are TGTGCCAGCGGGGACACGCCGAAATCCACCGGGGAGCTGTTTTTT. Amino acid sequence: CASGDTPKSTGELFF.

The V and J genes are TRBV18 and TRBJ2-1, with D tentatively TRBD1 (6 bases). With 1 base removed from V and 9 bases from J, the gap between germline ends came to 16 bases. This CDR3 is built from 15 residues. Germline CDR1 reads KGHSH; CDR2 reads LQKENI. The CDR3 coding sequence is TGTGCCAGCTCACCACGGGGACAAAGGGATGGTGAGCAGTTCTTC. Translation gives CASSPRGQRDGEQFF.

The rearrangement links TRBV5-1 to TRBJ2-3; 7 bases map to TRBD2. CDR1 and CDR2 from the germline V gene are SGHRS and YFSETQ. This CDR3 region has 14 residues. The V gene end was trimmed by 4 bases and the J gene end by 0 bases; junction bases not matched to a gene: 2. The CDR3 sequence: CASSGGDSTDTQYF. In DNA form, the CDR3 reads TGCGCCAGCAGCGGGGGGGACAGCACAGATACGCAGTATTTT.

CDR3 in amino acids: CASSSTGLRSYGYTF. The CDR3 bases are TGCGCCAGCAGCTCAACAGGTCTCCGGAGCTATGGCTACACCTTC. The V gene is TRBV5-1, the J gene TRBJ1-2, with a tentative D call TRBD1 (5 bases). V lost 3 bases and J lost 4, with 16 bases in between. The CDR3 runs to 15 residues. Germline-derived CDR1 and CDR2 are SGHRS and YFSETQ.

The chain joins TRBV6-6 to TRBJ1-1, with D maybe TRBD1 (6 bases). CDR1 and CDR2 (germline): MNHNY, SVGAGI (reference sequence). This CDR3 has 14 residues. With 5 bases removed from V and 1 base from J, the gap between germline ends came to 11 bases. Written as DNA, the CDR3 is TGTGCCAGCAGTGGGGGCACCTCGAACACTGAAGCTTTCTTT. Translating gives CASSGGTSNTEAFF.

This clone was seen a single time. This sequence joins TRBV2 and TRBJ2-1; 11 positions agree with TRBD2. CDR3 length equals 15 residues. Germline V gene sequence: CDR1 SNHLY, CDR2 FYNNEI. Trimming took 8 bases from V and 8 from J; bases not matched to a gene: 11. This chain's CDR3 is CASSRGSGGEDEQFF. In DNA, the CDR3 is TGTGCCAGCTCCAGAGGTAGCGGGGGGGAAGATGAGCAGTTCTTC. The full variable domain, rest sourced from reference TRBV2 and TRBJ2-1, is EPEVTQTPSHQVTQMGQEVILRCVPISNHLYFYWYRQILGQKVEFLVSFYNNEISEKSEIFDDQFSVERPDGSNFTLKIRSTKLEDSAMYFCASSRGSGGEDEQFFGPGTRLTVL.

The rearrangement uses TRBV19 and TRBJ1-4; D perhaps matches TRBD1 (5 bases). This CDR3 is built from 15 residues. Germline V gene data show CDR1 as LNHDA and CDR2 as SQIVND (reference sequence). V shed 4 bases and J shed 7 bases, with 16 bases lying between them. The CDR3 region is CASSTRTYQGEKLFF. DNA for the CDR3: TGTGCCAGTAGTACCCGGACCTATCAGGGTGAAAAACTGTTTTTT.

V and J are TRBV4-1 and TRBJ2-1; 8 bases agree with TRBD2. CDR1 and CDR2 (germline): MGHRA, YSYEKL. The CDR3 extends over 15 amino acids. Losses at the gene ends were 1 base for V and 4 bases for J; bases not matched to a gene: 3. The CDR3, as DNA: TGCGCCAGCAGCCAAGCGGGGGGGCAGTACAATGAGCAGTTCTTC. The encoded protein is CASSQAGGQYNEQFF.

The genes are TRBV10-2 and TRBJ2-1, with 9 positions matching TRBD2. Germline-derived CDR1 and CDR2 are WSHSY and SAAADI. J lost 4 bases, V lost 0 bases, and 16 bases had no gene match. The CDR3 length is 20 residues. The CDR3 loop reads CASSESGGDERGAPYNEQFF. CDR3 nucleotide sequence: TGCGCCAGCAGTGAGTCCGGGGGGGATGAGCGGGGGGCCCCTTACAATGAGCAGTTCTTC.

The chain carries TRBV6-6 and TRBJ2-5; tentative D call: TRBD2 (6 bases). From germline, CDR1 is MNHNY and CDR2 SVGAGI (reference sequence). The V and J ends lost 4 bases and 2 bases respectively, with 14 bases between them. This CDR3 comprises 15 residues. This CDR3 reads CASSWWDGSQETQYF. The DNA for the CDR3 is TGTGCCAGCAGTTGGTGGGACGGGAGTCAAGAGACCCAGTACTTC.

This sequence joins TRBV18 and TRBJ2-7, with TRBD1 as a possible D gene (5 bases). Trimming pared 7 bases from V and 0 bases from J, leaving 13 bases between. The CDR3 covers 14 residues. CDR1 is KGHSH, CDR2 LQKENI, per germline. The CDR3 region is CASFQDSPSYEQYF. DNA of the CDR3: TGTGCCAGCTTCCAAGACAGTCCCTCCTACGAGCAGTACTTC.